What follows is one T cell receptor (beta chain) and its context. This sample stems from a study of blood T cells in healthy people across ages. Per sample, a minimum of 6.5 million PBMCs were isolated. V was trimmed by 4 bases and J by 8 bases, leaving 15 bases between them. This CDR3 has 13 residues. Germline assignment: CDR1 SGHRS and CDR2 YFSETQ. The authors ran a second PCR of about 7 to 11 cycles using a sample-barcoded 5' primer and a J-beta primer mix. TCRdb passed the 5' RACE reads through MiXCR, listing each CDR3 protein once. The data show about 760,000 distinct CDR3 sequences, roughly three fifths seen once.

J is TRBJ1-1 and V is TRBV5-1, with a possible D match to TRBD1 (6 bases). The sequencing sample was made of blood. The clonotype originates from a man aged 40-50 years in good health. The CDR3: CASSPRQASEAFF. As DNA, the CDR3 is TGCGCCAGCAGCCCACGACAGGCATCAGAAGCTTTCTTT.